This T cell receptor (beta chain) is from a study of long-term antiretroviral therapy in people with HIV. General study results and limits: ART preceded a rise in diversity that nonetheless stayed lower than in transplant donor controls. Versus controls, repertoires in people with HIV had narrower CDR3 length ranges. Pre-ART expanded clones dominated the repertoire at every time point.

Germline V gene lookup returns CDR1 GTSNPN and CDR2 SVGIG (reference sequence). The ends lost 0 bases at V and 1 base at J; junction bases unmatched: 3. The CDR3 spans 15 residues. In the case of this clone: Its cognate antigen is unknown.

Survey level was the resolution at which the v3.0 immunoSEQ assay ran. It was about 40,000-55,000 T-cell genomes per sample that sequencing targeted. Profiling relied on immunoSEQ multiplex PCR, and the TCRdb table lists in-frame clones only, not all of them. The sample contains about 39,000 clones, around 79% of which appear only once. This receptor was obtained from a man between 18 and 29 years old with HIV. This chain connects TRBV30 to TRBJ2-1; 7 bases map to TRBD2. This sample comprised unsorted PBMCs, obtained 0.6 years after starting antiretroviral therapy. CDR3 residues: CAWSVDGGSYNEQFF. DNA for the CDR3: TGTGCCTGGAGTGTAGACGGGGGGTCCTACAATGAGCAGTTCTTC.